The entry that follows covers one T cell receptor (beta chain) sequence. This sample was taken from a study of blood T cell repertoires in COVID-19. Clones were sequenced by immunoSEQ multiplex PCR, and TCRdb holds only the in-frame ones, with some missing. The table lists about 200,000 clones, around 82% of them singletons. The germline V gene has CDR1 SGHTA and CDR2 FQGNSA. The length of the CDR3 is 15 residues. The V and J ends lost 4 bases and 2 bases respectively, with 11 bases between them. Sequencing was done on a sample of peripheral blood. This receptor was taken from a woman between 65 and 79 years old with acute or convalescent COVID-19. V and J are TRBV7-2 and TRBJ1-4, with TRBD1 as a possible D gene (6 bases). The CDR3 loop reads CASSSSGVTNEKLFF. The CDR3 DNA is TGTGCCAGCAGCTCGTCAGGGGTGACTAATGAAAAACTGTTTTTT.